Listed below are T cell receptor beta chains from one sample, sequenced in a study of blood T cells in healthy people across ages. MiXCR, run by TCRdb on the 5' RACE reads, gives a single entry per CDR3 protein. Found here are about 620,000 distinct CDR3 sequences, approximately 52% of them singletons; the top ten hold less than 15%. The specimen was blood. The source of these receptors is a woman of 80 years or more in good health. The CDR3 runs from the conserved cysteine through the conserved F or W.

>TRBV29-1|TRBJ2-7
CSAQIAVKGEQYF
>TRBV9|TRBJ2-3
CASSVVGEAQYF
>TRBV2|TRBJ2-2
CAGSESNRGTGELFF
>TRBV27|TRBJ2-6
CASSLRWGTGGSGANVLTF
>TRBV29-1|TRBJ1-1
CSVERQGSEAFF
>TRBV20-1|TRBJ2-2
CSPGGGYTGELFF
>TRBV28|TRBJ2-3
CASSLLTGKDTQYF
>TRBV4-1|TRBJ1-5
CASSQVGEQPQHF
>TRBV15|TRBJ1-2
CATSFRQGGGYTF
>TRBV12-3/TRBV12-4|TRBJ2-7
CASSLRYSGSFYEQYF
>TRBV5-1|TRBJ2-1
CASSTGTPQGTSYNEQFF
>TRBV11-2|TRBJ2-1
CACSLLGTSGRGSYNEQFF
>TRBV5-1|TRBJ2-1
CASSRTTGGYNEQFF
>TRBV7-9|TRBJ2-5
CASSPTRVQETQYF
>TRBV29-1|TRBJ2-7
CSVGKTGPSYEQYF
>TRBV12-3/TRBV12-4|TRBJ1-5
CASVTGGNQPQHF
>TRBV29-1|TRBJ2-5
CSVEDPGVQETQYF
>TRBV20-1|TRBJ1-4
CSAETGQDHEKLFF
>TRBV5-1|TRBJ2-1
CASSEWSGKEEQFF
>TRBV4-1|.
CASSQARLAGGCEQYF
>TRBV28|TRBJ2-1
CASSSPTGGLYNEQFF
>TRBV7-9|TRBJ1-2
CASSLFGVGAGANYGYTF
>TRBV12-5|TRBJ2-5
CASGLPSGTQYF
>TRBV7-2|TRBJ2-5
CASSLLSQETQYF
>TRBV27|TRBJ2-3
CASRERDTQYF
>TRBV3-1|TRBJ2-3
CASSWSPGTATASDTQYF
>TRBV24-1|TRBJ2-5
CATSDTGGGLQETQYF
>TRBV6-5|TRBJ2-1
CASRPRGGARNEQFF
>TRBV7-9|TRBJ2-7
CASSYGQHGETYEQYF
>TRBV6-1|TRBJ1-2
CASSDDRDRAFNYGYTF
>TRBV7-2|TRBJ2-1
CASSNNRLEQFF
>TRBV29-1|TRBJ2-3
CSVEVPAGGPTDTQYF
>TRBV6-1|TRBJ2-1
CASSEEVGSSNEQFF
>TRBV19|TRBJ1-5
CASSDRGPYSNQPQHF
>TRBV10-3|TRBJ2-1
CAISGDPGLAAYNEQFF
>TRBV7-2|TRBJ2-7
CASNRDRGGNEQYF
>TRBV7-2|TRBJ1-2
CASSLSTGKYGYTF
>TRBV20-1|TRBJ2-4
CSAPGQKNIQYF
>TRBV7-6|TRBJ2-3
CASSLGALFTDTLYF
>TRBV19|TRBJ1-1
CASSAQTALNTEAFF
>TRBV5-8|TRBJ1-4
CASSLGPGTFSTNEKLFF
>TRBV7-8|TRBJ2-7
CASTEGATVYEQYF
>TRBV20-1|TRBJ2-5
CSAGTGIQETQYF
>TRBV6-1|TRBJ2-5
CASRPKARGFHNEQYF